This is a list of T cell receptor beta chains from one sample in a study of T cells in Graves' hyperthyroidism and ophthalmopathy. TCRdb fed the multiplex PCR reads into MiXCR, producing one record per CDR3 protein. This table holds hundreds of thousands of distinct CDR3 sequences, 20% to 25% found once. Sequencing was performed on blood. The receptors stem from a woman aged 65 to 85 with Graves' ophthalmopathy. The CDR3 runs from the conserved cysteine through the conserved F or W. The order of the fields is CDR3 length, J gene, V gene, D gene, clone size, CDR3 protein, CDR3 DNA. A D gene is named only where the DNA matches it firmly. Size is stated for part of the rows, as once, few or many counts, or as a class when the clone is expanded.

cdr3_length: 13; j_call: TRBJ1-4; v_call: TRBV30; d_call: NA; clone_size: few; cdr3_aa: CAWSEKGNEKLFF; cdr3_nt: TGTGCCTGGAGTGAGAAGGGGAATGAAAAACTGTTTTTT
cdr3_length: 12; j_call: TRBJ2-5; v_call: TRBV29-1; d_call: TRBD2; clone_size: few; cdr3_aa: CSAGLARETQYF; cdr3_nt: TGCAGCGCAGGACTAGCGAGGGAGACCCAGTACTTC
cdr3_length: 15; j_call: TRBJ1-4; v_call: TRBV15; d_call: NA; clone_size: many; cdr3_aa: CATSREVRRGEKLFF; cdr3_nt: TGTGCCACCAGCAGAGAGGTCCGGAGGGGTGAAAAACTGTTTTTT
cdr3_length: 15; j_call: TRBJ2-2; v_call: TRBV28; d_call: TRBD1; clone_size: many; cdr3_aa: CASSMAGTATGELFF; cdr3_nt: TGTGCCAGCAGCATGGCCGGGACAGCCACCGGGGAGCTGTTTTTT
cdr3_length: 16; j_call: TRBJ2-2; v_call: TRBV3-1; d_call: NA; clone_size: few; cdr3_aa: CASSQVRDTHPGELFF; cdr3_nt: TGTGCCAGCAGCCAAGTCAGAGACACCCATCCCGGGGAGCTGTTTTTT
cdr3_length: 17; j_call: TRBJ1-2; v_call: TRBV6-9; d_call: TRBD1; clone_size: few; cdr3_aa: CASALGDRGPYGYGYTF; cdr3_nt: TGTGCCAGCGCCCTGGGGGACAGGGGTCCTTATGGCTATGGCTACACCTTC
cdr3_length: 13; j_call: TRBJ2-6; v_call: TRBV11-1; d_call: NA; clone_size: NA; cdr3_aa: CASSFAGANVLTF; cdr3_nt: TGTGCCAGCAGCTTTGCTGGGGCCAACGTCCTGACTTTC
cdr3_length: 13; j_call: TRBJ2-3; v_call: TRBV28; d_call: NA; clone_size: NA; cdr3_aa: CASSPPPSDTQYF; cdr3_nt: TGTGCCAGCAGTCCTCCCCCCTCAGATACGCAGTATTTT
cdr3_length: 12; j_call: TRBJ2-3; v_call: TRBV6-1; d_call: TRBD1; clone_size: NA; cdr3_aa: CASSPPGTDGYF; cdr3_nt: TGTGCCAGCAGTCCCCCCGGGACAGACGGGTATTTT
cdr3_length: 14; j_call: TRBJ2-3; v_call: TRBV20-1; d_call: NA; clone_size: many; cdr3_aa: CSASGARSTDTQYF; cdr3_nt: TGCAGTGCTAGCGGGGCGAGGAGCACAGATACGCAGTATTTT
cdr3_length: 15; j_call: TRBJ2-1; v_call: TRBV2; d_call: NA; clone_size: many; cdr3_aa: CASSEVRDAYNEQFF; cdr3_nt: TGTGCCAGCAGTGAGGTCAGGGATGCCTACAATGAGCAGTTCTTC
cdr3_length: 14; j_call: TRBJ2-3; v_call: TRBV7-3; d_call: NA; clone_size: few; cdr3_aa: CASSPGTLQDTQYF; cdr3_nt: TGTGCCAGCAGCCCGGGGACTCTCCAAGATACGCAGTATTTT
cdr3_length: 14; j_call: TRBJ2-1; v_call: TRBV15; d_call: TRBD1; clone_size: few; cdr3_aa: CATSRGGQGGEQFF; cdr3_nt: TGTGCCACCAGCAGAGGAGGACAGGGTGGTGAGCAGTTCTTC
cdr3_length: 15; j_call: TRBJ1-1; v_call: TRBV7-9; d_call: NA; clone_size: NA; cdr3_aa: CASSLVNLGNTEASF; cdr3_nt: TGTGCCAGCAGCTTAGTTAATTTAGGGAACACTGAAGCTTCCTTT
cdr3_length: 16; j_call: TRBJ1-2; v_call: TRBV11-2; d_call: NA; clone_size: many; cdr3_aa: CASSPLQGLGGYGYTF; cdr3_nt: TGTGCCAGCAGCCCCCTTCAGGGCCTCGGAGGGTATGGCTACACCTTC
cdr3_length: 14; j_call: TRBJ2-7; v_call: TRBV6-2/TRBV6-3; d_call: NA; clone_size: many; cdr3_aa: CASSWYGSPYEQYF; cdr3_nt: TGTGCCAGCAGTTGGTATGGAAGCCCCTACGAGCAGTACTTC
cdr3_length: 14; j_call: TRBJ2-5; v_call: TRBV6-1; d_call: TRBD1; clone_size: few; cdr3_aa: CASNPGQGLETQYF; cdr3_nt: TGTGCCAGCAACCCAGGACAGGGTCTGGAGACCCAGTACTTC
cdr3_length: 15; j_call: TRBJ2-7; v_call: TRBV7-6; d_call: TRBD2; clone_size: NA; cdr3_aa: CASSPRPSGSDEQYF; cdr3_nt: TGTGCCAGCAGCCCAAGGCCTAGCGGGAGCGATGAGCAGTACTTC
cdr3_length: 16; j_call: TRBJ1-2; v_call: TRBV28; d_call: TRBD1; clone_size: few; cdr3_aa: CASSNPQGARNYGYTF; cdr3_nt: TGTGCCAGCAGCAACCCTCAGGGGGCAAGGAACTATGGCTACACCTTC
cdr3_length: 16; j_call: TRBJ2-5; v_call: TRBV7-8; d_call: TRBD2; clone_size: few; cdr3_aa: CASSLGTSGLQETQYF; cdr3_nt: TGTGCCAGCAGCTTAGGAACTAGCGGGCTACAAGAGACCCAGTACTTC
cdr3_length: 14; j_call: TRBJ2-1; v_call: TRBV4-3; d_call: TRBD2; clone_size: NA; cdr3_aa: CASSPSGGRNEQFF; cdr3_nt: TGCGCCAGCAGCCCTAGCGGAGGGCGCAATGAGCAGTTCTTC
cdr3_length: 13; j_call: TRBJ1-1; v_call: TRBV30; d_call: NA; clone_size: NA; cdr3_aa: CAWNILGSTEAFF; cdr3_nt: TGTGCCTGGAACATCTTAGGGAGCACTGAAGCTTTCTTT
cdr3_length: 16; j_call: TRBJ2-3; v_call: TRBV7-6; d_call: TRBD2; clone_size: NA; cdr3_aa: CASTLGTSGSIDTQYF; cdr3_nt: TGTGCCAGCACCCTTGGGACTAGCGGGAGTATAGATACGCAGTATTTT
cdr3_length: 14; j_call: TRBJ1-1; v_call: TRBV5-1; d_call: NA; clone_size: few; cdr3_aa: CASSLGGAPGVAFF; cdr3_nt: TGCGCCAGCAGCTTGGGGGGGGCCCCAGGTGTAGCTTTCTTT
cdr3_length: 14; j_call: TRBJ2-7; v_call: TRBV7-2; d_call: TRBD1; clone_size: NA; cdr3_aa: CTSSFGTDLREQYF; cdr3_nt: TGTACCAGCAGCTTTGGGACAGACCTACGAGAGCAGTACTTC
cdr3_length: 13; j_call: TRBJ1-1; v_call: TRBV20-1; d_call: NA; clone_size: few; cdr3_aa: CSARDGGDAEAFF; cdr3_nt: TGCAGTGCTAGAGATGGGGGGGACGCTGAAGCTTTCTTT
cdr3_length: 16; j_call: TRBJ2-7; v_call: TRBV5-6; d_call: TRBD2; clone_size: NA; cdr3_aa: CASSWAGTMEPYEQYF; cdr3_nt: TGTGCCAGCAGCTGGGCCGGGACTATGGAGCCCTACGAGCAGTACTTC
cdr3_length: 15; j_call: TRBJ1-5; v_call: TRBV28; d_call: TRBD1; clone_size: few; cdr3_aa: CASSYTGGTTQPQHF; cdr3_nt: TGTGCCAGCAGTTATACAGGGGGCACAACCCAGCCCCAGCATTTT
cdr3_length: 16; j_call: TRBJ2-1; v_call: TRBV2; d_call: NA; clone_size: NA; cdr3_aa: CASSPTPGHSYNEQFF; cdr3_nt: TGTGCCAGCAGCCCTACCCCGGGACACTCATACAATGAGCAGTTCTTC
cdr3_length: 13; j_call: TRBJ2-1; v_call: TRBV25-1; d_call: NA; clone_size: NA; cdr3_aa: CASSGSGEGEQFF; cdr3_nt: TGTGCCAGCAGTGGATCAGGGGAGGGTGAGCAGTTCTTC
cdr3_length: 13; j_call: TRBJ2-7; v_call: TRBV3-1; d_call: TRBD1; clone_size: many; cdr3_aa: CASSQGQDYEQYF; cdr3_nt: TGTGCCAGCAGCCAGGGACAGGACTACGAGCAGTACTTC
cdr3_length: 14; j_call: TRBJ2-2; v_call: TRBV6-5; d_call: TRBD1; clone_size: few; cdr3_aa: CASSRGQGIGELFF; cdr3_nt: TGTGCCAGCAGCCGGGGACAGGGTATCGGGGAGCTGTTTTTT
cdr3_length: 14; j_call: TRBJ1-5; v_call: TRBV30; d_call: NA; clone_size: few; cdr3_aa: CAWSHTGSNQPQHF; cdr3_nt: TGTGCCTGGAGCCACACCGGCAGCAATCAGCCCCAGCATTTT
cdr3_length: 13; j_call: TRBJ1-1; v_call: TRBV30; d_call: TRBD1; clone_size: many; cdr3_aa: CAWKRTGGTEAFF; cdr3_nt: TGTGCCTGGAAGAGGACAGGCGGCACTGAAGCTTTCTTT
cdr3_length: 18; j_call: TRBJ1-1; v_call: TRBV2; d_call: NA; clone_size: many; cdr3_aa: CASSSRVAEHDQNTEAFF; cdr3_nt: TGTGCCAGCAGCTCGAGGGTGGCGGAACACGACCAGAACACTGAAGCTTTCTTT
cdr3_length: 14; j_call: TRBJ2-7; v_call: TRBV10-3; d_call: TRBD1; clone_size: few; cdr3_aa: CAISETGGSYEQYF; cdr3_nt: TGTGCCATCAGTGAGACAGGGGGTTCCTACGAGCAGTACTTC
cdr3_length: 15; j_call: TRBJ1-1; v_call: TRBV10-3; d_call: NA; clone_size: NA; cdr3_aa: CAIRAQQGMNTEAFF; cdr3_nt: TGTGCCATCAGAGCGCAACAGGGTATGAACACTGAAGCTTTCTTT
cdr3_length: 15; j_call: TRBJ2-7; v_call: TRBV28; d_call: NA; clone_size: few; cdr3_aa: CASSIPGTLLYEQYF; cdr3_nt: TGTGCCAGCAGTATTCCCGGGACACTTTTATACGAGCAGTACTTC
cdr3_length: 14; j_call: TRBJ1-5; v_call: TRBV10-3; d_call: NA; clone_size: NA; cdr3_aa: CAISDGGDNQPQHF; cdr3_nt: TGTGCCATCAGTGATGGGGGGGACAATCAGCCCCAGCATTTT
cdr3_length: 14; j_call: TRBJ1-1; v_call: TRBV30; d_call: NA; clone_size: NA; cdr3_aa: CAWSGNRWGREAFF; cdr3_nt: TGTGCCTGGAGTGGAAACCGATGGGGCAGGGAAGCTTTCTTT
cdr3_length: 11; j_call: TRBJ2-7; v_call: TRBV30; d_call: NA; clone_size: few; cdr3_aa: CAWSSGYEQYF; cdr3_nt: TGTGCCTGGAGTTCAGGCTACGAGCAGTACTTC
cdr3_length: 16; j_call: TRBJ2-3; v_call: TRBV20-1; d_call: NA; clone_size: few; cdr3_aa: CSAFPHPRPITDTQYF; cdr3_nt: TGCAGTGCTTTCCCCCACCCTAGGCCGATCACAGATACGCAGTATTTT
cdr3_length: 15; j_call: TRBJ1-5; v_call: TRBV19; d_call: NA; clone_size: few; cdr3_aa: CASSIRTDSNQPQHF; cdr3_nt: TGTGCCAGTAGTATCCGGACTGATAGCAATCAGCCCCAGCATTTT
cdr3_length: 13; j_call: TRBJ1-1; v_call: TRBV5-1; d_call: TRBD1; clone_size: NA; cdr3_aa: CASSSGQGGEAFF; cdr3_nt: TGCGCCAGCAGCTCCGGACAGGGGGGTGAAGCTTTCTTT
cdr3_length: 14; j_call: TRBJ1-1; v_call: TRBV19; d_call: NA; clone_size: NA; cdr3_aa: CASSIGVMNTEAFF; cdr3_nt: TGTGCCAGTAGTATAGGAGTTATGAACACTGAAGCTTTCTTT
cdr3_length: 15; j_call: TRBJ1-6; v_call: TRBV6-2/TRBV6-3; d_call: TRBD1; clone_size: NA; cdr3_aa: CASSPTGPRNSPLHF; cdr3_nt: TGTGCCAGCAGTCCGACAGGGCCTCGGAATTCACCCCTCCACTTT
cdr3_length: 17; j_call: TRBJ2-1; v_call: TRBV9; d_call: NA; clone_size: once; cdr3_aa: CASSEPSGTRPLGEQLF; cdr3_nt: TGTGCCAGCAGCGAGCCGAGTGGGACCCGCCCACTGGGTGAGCAGCTCTTC
cdr3_length: 14; j_call: TRBJ2-7; v_call: TRBV27; d_call: TRBD1; clone_size: few; cdr3_aa: CASSSLTGNYEQYF; cdr3_nt: TGTGCCAGCAGTTCGCTGACAGGGAATTACGAGCAGTACTTC
cdr3_length: 14; j_call: TRBJ1-2; v_call: TRBV6-1; d_call: NA; clone_size: NA; cdr3_aa: CASSPRDPFYGYTF; cdr3_nt: TGTGCCAGCAGTCCGAGAGACCCGTTTTATGGCTACACCTTC
cdr3_length: 14; j_call: TRBJ1-5; v_call: TRBV19; d_call: NA; clone_size: NA; cdr3_aa: CASSILPPNQPQHF; cdr3_nt: TGTGCCAGTAGTATCTTACCCCCAAATCAGCCCCAGCATTTT
cdr3_length: 12; j_call: TRBJ2-3; v_call: TRBV2; d_call: NA; clone_size: many; cdr3_aa: CASESHTDTQYF; cdr3_nt: TGTGCCAGCGAGAGTCACACAGATACGCAGTATTTT
cdr3_length: 14; j_call: TRBJ2-7; v_call: TRBV6-6; d_call: TRBD1; clone_size: NA; cdr3_aa: CASSYSSGGREQYF; cdr3_nt: TGTGCCAGCAGTTACTCATCAGGGGGTCGCGAGCAGTACTTC